One and the same sample provided the 7 T cell receptor beta chains below, sequenced in a study of PD-1 blockade in classical Hodgkin lymphoma. Regarding time point: cycle 4 day 1 (C4D1), after 5 to 7 weeks of nivolumab. Each patient's relapse followed autologous stem cell transplantation, and brentuximab vedotin exposure varied. Repertoires were generated with immunoSEQ multiplex PCR, while TCRdb's copy carries only in-frame clones and drops some. This table holds about 64,000 clones, roughly nine tenths found once. Sequenced here: peripheral blood mononuclear cells (PBMCs), sampled before the fourth cycle of nivolumab. These receptors all stem from a human donor with classical Hodgkin lymphoma.

The J gene is TRBJ2-7, the V gene TRBV7-2; D unresolved. There are 15 residues in the CDR3. V lost 4 bases and J lost 1, with 14 bases in between. The germline gives CDR1 SGHTA, CDR2 FQGNSA. This CDR3 reads CASSYGRSASYEQYF. For the CDR3, the DNA is TGTGCCAGCAGCTATGGGCGCTCTGCTTCCTACGAGCAGTACTTC.

The rearrangement links TRBV11-3 to TRBJ2-1; 8 bases align to TRBD2. The germline V gene has CDR1 SGHNT and CDR2 YENEEA. The CDR3 runs 14 residues. With V trimmed by 5 bases and J by 10 bases, 10 bases remained unmatched. CDR3: CASSPGGEAAEQFF. Written as DNA, the CDR3 is TGTGCCAGCAGCCCCGGGGGGGAGGCAGCCGAGCAGTTCTTC.

The chain links TRBV21-1 to TRBJ1-5. TRBV21-1 is given as a pseudogene. This CDR3 contains 15 residues. The CDR3 nucleotides are TGTGCCAGACCGGAGGGTGACGGCCTCAATCAGCCCCAGCATTTT. Amino acids: CARPEGDGLNQPQHF.

CDR3 nucleotides: TGTGCCAGCAGCCCTCTGACAGGGGCCCCTAGCACAGATACGCAGTATTTT. Amino acids: CASSPLTGAPSTDTQYF. The chain carries TRBV28 and TRBJ2-3; 8 nucleotides match TRBD1. This CDR3 has 17 residues. The J segment lost 0 bases and the V segment lost 6 bases, leaving 11 bases of the junction unmatched. The germline V gene encodes CDR1 MDHEN and CDR2 SYDVKM.

This rearrangement joins TRBV5-1 to TRBJ1-4, with D perhaps matching TRBD1 (5 bases). The length of the CDR3 is 15 residues. With 5 bases removed from V and 0 bases from J, the gap between germline ends came to 11 bases. In germline, CDR1 is SGHRS, CDR2 YFSETQ. CDR3 sequence (DNA): TGCGCCAGCAGGGGAGGACAAGCAACTAATGAAAAACTGTTTTTT. Translation: CASRGGQATNEKLFF.

V gene TRBV27 combines with J gene TRBJ1-2; a weak D match, TRBD1 (5 bases). CDR3 size: 13 residues. V lost 5 bases and J lost 6, with 13 bases in between. The V gene's germline CDR1 is MNHEY and CDR2 SMNVEV (reference sequence). CDR3 DNA sequence: TGTGCCAGCAGTGCAAGGGGAGACGATGGCTACACCTTC. Translating it yields CASSARGDDGYTF.

The genes are TRBV6-5 and TRBJ2-7; 7 nucleotides match TRBD1. The CDR3 has 14 amino acids. Germline values: CDR1 MNHEY, CDR2 SVGAGI. With V trimmed by 7 bases and J by 2 bases, 8 bases remained unmatched. The CDR3 sequence is CASTATGTAYEQYF. In nucleotides, the CDR3 is TGTGCCAGCACCGCAACCGGGACAGCCTACGAGCAGTACTTC.